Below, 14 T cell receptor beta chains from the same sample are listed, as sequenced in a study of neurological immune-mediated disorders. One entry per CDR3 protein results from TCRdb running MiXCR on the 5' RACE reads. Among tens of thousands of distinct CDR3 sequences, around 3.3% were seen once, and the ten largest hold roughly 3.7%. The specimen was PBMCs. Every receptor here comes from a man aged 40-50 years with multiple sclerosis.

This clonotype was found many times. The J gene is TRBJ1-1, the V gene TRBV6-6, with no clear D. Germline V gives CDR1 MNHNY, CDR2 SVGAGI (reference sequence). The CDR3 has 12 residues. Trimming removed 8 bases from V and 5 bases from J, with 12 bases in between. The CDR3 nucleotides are TGTGCCAGCGGGAGGGAGTTGACTGAAGCTTTCTTT. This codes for CASGRELTEAFF.

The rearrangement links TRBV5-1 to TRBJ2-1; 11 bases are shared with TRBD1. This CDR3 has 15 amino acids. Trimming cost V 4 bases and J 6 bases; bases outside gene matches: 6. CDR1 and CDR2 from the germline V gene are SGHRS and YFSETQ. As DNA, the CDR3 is TGCGCCAGCAGCGAGAGCGGGACAGGGGGCAATGAGCAGTTCTTC. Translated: CASSESGTGGNEQFF.

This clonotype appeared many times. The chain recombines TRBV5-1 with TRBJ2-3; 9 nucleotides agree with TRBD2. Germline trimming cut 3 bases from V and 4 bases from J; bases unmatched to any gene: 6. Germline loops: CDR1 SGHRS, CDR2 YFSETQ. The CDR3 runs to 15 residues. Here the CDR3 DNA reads TGCGCCAGCAGCTGGGGTAGCGGGGGAGCAGATACGCAGTATTTT. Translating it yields CASSWGSGGADTQYF.

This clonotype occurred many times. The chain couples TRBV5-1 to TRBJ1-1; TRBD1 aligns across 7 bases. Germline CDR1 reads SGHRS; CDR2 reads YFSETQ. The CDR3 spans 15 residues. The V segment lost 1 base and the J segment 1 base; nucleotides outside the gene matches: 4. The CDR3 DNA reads TGCGCCAGCAGCTTGCTGGACAGGAGGAACACTGAAGCTTTCTTT. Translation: CASSLLDRRNTEAFF. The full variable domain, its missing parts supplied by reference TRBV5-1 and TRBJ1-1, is KAGVTQTPRYLIKTRGQQVTLSCSPISGHRSVSWYQQTPGQGLQFLFEYFSETQRNKGNFPGRFSGRQFSNSRSEMNVSTLELGDSALYLCASSLLDRRNTEAFFGQGTRLTVV.

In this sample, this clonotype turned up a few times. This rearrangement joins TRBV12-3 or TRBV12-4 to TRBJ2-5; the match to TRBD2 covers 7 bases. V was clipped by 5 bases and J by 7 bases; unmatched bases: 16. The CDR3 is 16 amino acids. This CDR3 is CASSHLADHVLGTQYF. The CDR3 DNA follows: TGTGCCAGCAGTCACCTAGCGGATCACGTTCTCGGGACCCAGTACTTC.

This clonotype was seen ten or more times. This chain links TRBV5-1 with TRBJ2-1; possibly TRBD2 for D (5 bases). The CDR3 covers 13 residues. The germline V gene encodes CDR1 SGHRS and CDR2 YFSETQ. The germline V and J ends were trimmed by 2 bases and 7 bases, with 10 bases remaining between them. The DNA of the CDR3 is TGCGCCAGCAGCTTAGGAGGAGCGAATGAGCAGTTCTTC. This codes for CASSLGGANEQFF.

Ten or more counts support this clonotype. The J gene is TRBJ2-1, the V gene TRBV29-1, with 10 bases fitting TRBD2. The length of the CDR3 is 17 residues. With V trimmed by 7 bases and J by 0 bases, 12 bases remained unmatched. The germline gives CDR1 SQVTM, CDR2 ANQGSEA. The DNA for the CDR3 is TGCAGCGCAGGAGCAGCGGGAGGGGGAAGCTCCTACAATGAGCAGTTCTTC. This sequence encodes CSAGAAGGGSSYNEQFF.

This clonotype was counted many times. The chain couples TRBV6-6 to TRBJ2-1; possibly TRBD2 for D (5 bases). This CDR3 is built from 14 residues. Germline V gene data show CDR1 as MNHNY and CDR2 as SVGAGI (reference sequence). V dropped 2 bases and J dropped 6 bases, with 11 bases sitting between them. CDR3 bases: TGTGCCAGCAGTTACGAGGGTAGCTTCAATGAGCAGTTCTTC. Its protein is CASSYEGSFNEQFF.

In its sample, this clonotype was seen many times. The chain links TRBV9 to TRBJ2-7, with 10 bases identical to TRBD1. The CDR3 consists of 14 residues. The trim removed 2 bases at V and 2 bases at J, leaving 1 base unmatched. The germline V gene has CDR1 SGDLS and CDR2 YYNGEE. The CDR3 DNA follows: TGTGCCAGCAGCGTCGGGACAGGGGCCTACGAGCAGTACTTC. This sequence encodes CASSVGTGAYEQYF.

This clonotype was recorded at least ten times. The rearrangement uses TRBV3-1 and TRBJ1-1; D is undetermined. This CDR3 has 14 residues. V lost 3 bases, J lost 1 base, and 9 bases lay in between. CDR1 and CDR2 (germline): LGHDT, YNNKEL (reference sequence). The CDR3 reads CASSQIAGNTEAFF. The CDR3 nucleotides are TGTGCCAGCAGCCAGATAGCGGGGAACACTGAAGCTTTCTTT. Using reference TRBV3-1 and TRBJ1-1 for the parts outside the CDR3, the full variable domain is DTAVSQTPKYLVTQMGNDKSIKCEQNLGHDTMYWYKQDSKKFLKIMFSYNNKELIINETVPNRFSPKSPDKAHLNLHINSLELGDSAVYFCASSQIAGNTEAFFGQGTRLTVV.

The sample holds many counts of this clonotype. The CDR3 protein is CASSPKTGRDYGYTF. DNA of the CDR3: TGTGCCAGCTCACCCAAGACAGGGCGGGACTATGGCTACACCTTC. V is TRBV18 and J is TRBJ1-2; the match to TRBD1 covers 7 bases. V was pared by 3 bases and J by 3 bases, with 7 bases of the junction left unmatched. The CDR3 is made up of 15 amino acids. Germline V CDR1 and CDR2: KGHSH, LQKENI. The variable domain in full, with the rest retrieved from reference TRBV18 and TRBJ1-2, is NAGVMQNPRHLVRRRGQEARLRCSPMKGHSHVYWYRQLPEEGLKFMVYLQKENIIDESGMPKERFSAEFPKEGPSILRIQQVVRGDSAAYFCASSPKTGRDYGYTFGSGTRLTVV.

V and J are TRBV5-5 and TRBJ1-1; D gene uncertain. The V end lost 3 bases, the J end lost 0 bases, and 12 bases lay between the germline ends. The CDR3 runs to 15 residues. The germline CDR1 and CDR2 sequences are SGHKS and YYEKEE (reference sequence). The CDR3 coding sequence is TGTGCCAGCAGCTACCAAGGGAAGTTGAACACTGAAGCTTTCTTT. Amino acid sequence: CASSYQGKLNTEAFF. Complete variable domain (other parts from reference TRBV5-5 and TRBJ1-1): DAGVTQSPTHLIKTRGQQVTLRCSPISGHKSVSWYQQVLGQGPQFIFQYYEKEERGRGNFPDRFSARQFPNYSSELNVNALLLGDSALYLCASSYQGKLNTEAFFGQGTRLTVV.

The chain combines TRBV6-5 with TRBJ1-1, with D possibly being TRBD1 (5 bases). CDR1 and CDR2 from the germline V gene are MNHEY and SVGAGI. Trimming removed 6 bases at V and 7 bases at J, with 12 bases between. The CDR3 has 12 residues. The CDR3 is CASSQRGVEAFF. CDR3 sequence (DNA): TGTGCCAGCAGCCAGAGGGGAGTTGAAGCTTTCTTT.

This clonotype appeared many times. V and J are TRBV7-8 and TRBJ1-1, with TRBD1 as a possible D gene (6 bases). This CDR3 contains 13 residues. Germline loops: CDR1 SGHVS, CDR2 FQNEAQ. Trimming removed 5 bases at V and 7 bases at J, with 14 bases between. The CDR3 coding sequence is TGTGCCAGCAGCCGACAGGAAGGTAGTGAAGCTTTCTTT. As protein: CASSRQEGSEAFF.